This paragraph reports one T cell receptor beta chain. Antigen: not known. Assay used: immunoSEQ multiplex PCR; TCRdb lists only in-frame clones, some missing. The table shows about 18,000 clones, with under 85% occurring only once. This entry comes from a study of T cells in localized non-small cell lung cancer. V shed 2 bases and J 7 bases; nucleotides not matched to a gene: 2. Germline assignment: CDR1 SGHNT and CDR2 YYREEE (reference sequence). The CDR3 totals 13 residues. Notes on the study in general: Appearance in adjacent lung was seen for a median 57 of the top 100 tumor clones. Longer overall survival was seen with higher T cell density measured in blood.

The input for sequencing was peripheral blood, taken before any cancer treatment. The receptor was derived from a female donor over 55 with stage I lung adenocarcinoma. The chain couples TRBV5-4 to TRBJ2-2; TRBD1 matches 7 bases. In DNA, the CDR3 is TGTGCCAGCAGCTTCCAGGGGGTCGGGGAGCTGTTTTTT. This gives the protein CASSFQGVGELFF.